This record covers a single T cell receptor beta chain. Its antigen is unknown. These data come from a study of Graves' ophthalmopathy and Graves' hyperthyroidism. Study results and caveats: Most clonotypes expanded in thyroid above 0.001 frequency were present in blood too.

Beta-chain TCR CDR3 regions were amplified from RNA transcripts. The workflow started with a first-round RT-PCR run with HTBI primers and then moved on to a second-round multiplex PCR. TCRdb fed the multiplex PCR reads into MiXCR, producing one record per CDR3 protein. The top ten clones hold roughly 1.4% of a sample with some 400,000 distinct CDR3 sequences, about 16% of them seen once. Moderately to severely active ophthalmopathy under 3 months, CAS at least 3, NOSPECS at least 4. Lactation, pregnancy, uncontrolled infections and other autoimmune diseases were all grounds for excluding patients. The diagnostic workup employed clinical symptoms, serum thyroxine, TRAb, thyroid ultrasound and orbital computed tomography. In germline, CDR1 is LNHDA, CDR2 SQIVND (reference sequence). CDR3 length: 16 residues. Trimming cost V 7 bases and J 4 bases; bases outside gene matches: 12.

This sequence was found in a woman aged 18-29 years with Graves' ophthalmopathy. The chain is built from TRBV19 and TRBJ2-4; TRBD2 aligns across 8 bases. The source material was peripheral blood. This CDR3 reads CASTSPREGGKNIQYF. CDR3 in DNA: TGTGCCAGTACCTCTCCCCGGGAGGGTGGGAAAAACATTCAGTACTTC.